This T cell receptor beta chain was sequenced for a study of CD4 and CD8 cells across lung adenocarcinoma regions. The CDR3 has 14 amino acids. Germline V CDR1 and CDR2: MNHNS, SASEGT. TCRdb re-called the PCR reads through MiXCR, storing one row per CDR3 protein. The top ten clones hold under 35% of a sample with 20,000 to 25,000 distinct CDR3 sequences, roughly 50% of them seen once. The source of this sequence is a female donor with lung adenocarcinoma. The CD4 and CD8 labels of this study may be unreliable. The sample comprised CD8+ T cells from the center of a lung tumor. The V gene is TRBV6-1, the J gene TRBJ2-3; 8 bases are shared with TRBD2. TRBJ2-7 matches the DNA end more closely, so the J call is doubtful. This CDR3 reads CAGIGSGSKDTQYF. CDR3 in DNA: TGTGCGGGGATTGGGAGCGGGAGCAAAGATACGCAGTACTTC.